This record covers a single TCR beta chain. Its target is unknown. This sample is drawn from a study of T-cell reconstitution after alpha-beta-depleted transplantation in children. For TCRbeta, the library was prepared with unique molecular identifiers. TCRdb used MiXCR to reprocess the PCR reads, holding one entry per CDR3 protein. The table has hundreds of thousands of distinct CDR3 sequences, under 20% seen once. Study-level results: A year had passed since transplant, and T-cell counts and diversity by then came mostly from newly produced T cells. Expanded clones from the graft, numbering several hundred, reportedly supplied alpha-beta T cells about two months after transplant.

CDR1 and CDR2 from the germline V gene are GTSNPN and SVGIG (reference sequence). V shed 3 bases, J shed 4 bases, and the junction held 6 bases outside the gene matches. The length of the CDR3 is 13 residues. The clonotype was recovered from a boy less than two years old who had a stem cell transplant for Wiskott-Aldrich syndrome, so the T cells may come from the graft donor. This chain joins TRBV30 and TRBJ2-7; 7 bases agree with TRBD1. Source: PBMCs, mostly from graft donor cells, taken 360 days after TCRalphabeta/CD19-depleted stem cell transplant. CDR3 sequence: CAWRRGHLYEQYF. The CDR3 DNA follows: TGTGCCTGGAGAAGGGGGCATCTTTACGAGCAGTACTTC.